A single T cell receptor beta chain is shown here with its context. As yet, its antigen is unknown. Germline loops: CDR1 MGHDK, CDR2 SYGVNS. This CDR3 is 12 amino acids long. V lost 7 bases and J 0 bases, leaving 6 bases between the germline ends. The sample is drawn from a study of siplizumab effects on memory and regulatory T cells. General study points: Whether the proliferating Tregs (from siplizumab cultures) were suppressive was not confirmed. Alloreactive CD4+ clones that could be mapped were on average approximately 69% Treg-derived with siplizumab, against 25% to 30% in controls.

Data came from immunoSEQ multiplex PCR; TCRdb stores just in-frame clones and leaves some out. Among some 97,000 clones listed, about nine tenths were seen once. The sequence was obtained from a human donor in good health. Some clones in this sample may be carry-over from other donors' samples. The sample consisted of CD4+ T cells sorted from blood. The V gene is TRBV25-1, the J gene TRBJ1-1; D is undetermined. The chain's CDR3 is CASKELNTEAFF. The CDR3 DNA reads as TGTGCCAGCAAAGAATTGAACACTGAAGCTTTCTTT.